Below, one T cell receptor beta chain is given with its context. Its antigen remains undetermined. Base qualities are not provided; no much larger clone lies one nucleotide away. The entry originates in a study of blood T cell repertoires in COVID-19 (dated by TCRdb to the early 2020s). Broadly, across the study: Samples from collaborators originated in the United States, Italy and Spain and spanned both the acute and convalescent phases of COVID-19. The material from the prospective study consisted of cDNA or gDNA derived from T cells, B-cell-depleted T cells, or PBMCs. Deeply sampled blood TCRbeta repertoires from subjects exposed to, actively infected with, or recovered from COVID-19 were included in the dataset. A freely available public database, intended as a resource for researchers studying the immune response to SARS-CoV-2, is where the repertoires were released. Samples came from the ongoing ImmuneRACE study (first 160 participants) plus 1,254 subjects from 6 global collaborators. Sample metadata almost always included a de-identified subject ID, COVID-19 status, age in years and sex. Where available, HLA class I and class II types were taken from metadata supplied by the sample provider and were not determined by assay-based typing. Beyond this particular receptor, the publication reports: The quantity of clinical and demographic metadata differed by source and by participant and was supplied without curation.

The CDR3 numbers 14 residues from cysteine through phenylalanine. Of the read, only the CDR3 DNA is kept; its 42 bases are in frame from base 1. Sequences WSHSY (CDR1) and SAAADI (CDR2) are obtained from the germline V gene. V has 2 bases trimmed and J has 6 bases trimmed; junction bases matching no gene number 6. TCRbeta CDR3 regions were amplified from genomic DNA by means of the immunoSEQ Assay, a bias-controlled multiplex PCR. The authors' analysis ran thus. Nucleated cell counts per sample were estimated from amplification of reference gene primers within the assay. To quantify the absolute abundance of each unique TCRbeta CDR3 rearrangement, sequence reads were collapsed and filtered. Productive Simpson clonality was computed per sample as the square root of Simpson's diversity index over productive rearrangements. As stored in TCRdb, this immuneACCESS dataset retains in-frame rearrangements with V and J assigned. A fraction of the clones does not appear; measured against another copy, unresolved V genes explain less than half of the discrepancy, and the remainder lacks a known reason. V and J calls and clone size are as listed in that table; D and trimming were resolved from the DNA. This sample has more than 150,000 clones in its table, and roughly 86% of those were observed once. Approximately 2.5% of the sample comes from the top ten.

Whole blood was collected in K2EDTA tubes by collaborating institutions according to the institutions' own protocols. For TCRbeta analysis, collaborator samples were shipped as frozen whole blood, as isolated PBMCs, or as DNA extracted from either sample type. Rearrangement joined TRBV10-2 to TRBJ1-1, with 7 junctional bases fitting TRBD1. Sequencing was done on a sample of peripheral blood. This sequence was found in a middle-aged man with active or convalescent COVID-19. The sequenced DNA is TGCGCCAGCAGTGAGCCGGCCCAGGGGGCTGAAGCTTTCTTT. Its coded protein is CASSEPAQGAEAFF.